Listed below are T cell receptor beta chains from one sample, sequenced in a study of identical twins. TCRdb reprocessed the 5' RACE reads with MiXCR, giving one entry per CDR3 protein. The sample contains about 190,000 distinct CDR3 sequences, around a sixth of which appear only once. Separately, the same data were catalogued under a study of T cells expressing NK-cell markers.

The sequencing sample was made of CD8+ T cells sorted from blood. The receptors come from a woman aged 18-35 years in good health. Both conserved end residues are part of each CDR3. D genes are given only for firm matches. Clone size is not always given. Where it is, it says once, few, many or a class for expanded clones.

clone_size,v_call,j_call,d_call,cdr3_nt,cdr3_aa
NA,TRBV29-1,TRBJ2-1,TRBD2,TGCAGCGTTGGTTGGACTAGGTATGAGCAGTTCTTC,CSVGWTRYEQFF
NA,TRBV7-2,TRBJ2-5,NA,TGTGCCAGCAGCTTAGTTTTCGCAGGGGAGGAGACCCAGTACTTC,CASSLVFAGEETQYF
few,TRBV7-9,TRBJ1-4,NA,TGTGCCAGCAGCTTAGCGGGCTATGAAAAACTGTTTTTT,CASSLAGYEKLFF
NA,TRBV29-1,TRBJ1-2,NA,TGCAGCGTGCAACCCCTGGGGGACGGATATGGCTACACCTTC,CSVQPLGDGYGYTF
few,TRBV4-3,TRBJ1-1,NA,TGCGCCAGCAGCCAAGATTTGGTGGGAGGCACTGAAGCTTTCTTT,CASSQDLVGGTEAFF
NA,TRBV7-9,TRBJ1-2,NA,TGTGCCAGCAGCTTTCGGTCCACCGCGGACTATGGCTACACCTTC,CASSFRSTADYGYTF
many,TRBV12-3/TRBV12-4,TRBJ2-1,TRBD2,TGTGCCAGCAGTGCCGTAAGCCTTAGCGGGAGCTCCTACAATGAGCAGTTCTTC,CASSAVSLSGSSYNEQFF
NA,TRBV20-1,TRBJ2-1,NA,TGCAGTGCTAGAGAGGATACTAGCATACACAATGAGCAGTTCTTC,CSAREDTSIHNEQFF
few,TRBV11-2,TRBJ2-7,TRBD2,TGTGCCAGCAGCCCAGGACTAGCGGGAGACTACGAGCAGTACTTC,CASSPGLAGDYEQYF
NA,TRBV20-1,TRBJ2-7,NA,TGCAGTGCTAGAGATGGAGGGGACCTTGAGGAGCAGTACTTC,CSARDGGDLEEQYF
few,TRBV3-1,TRBJ2-3,TRBD2,TGTGCCAGCAGCCAGGCTAGCGGGGGGGCCTCAGATACGCAGTATTTT,CASSQASGGASDTQYF
many,TRBV2,TRBJ1-4,NA,TGTGCCTCGCCCCGGGGAGGAAAACTGTTTTTT,CASPRGGKLFF
NA,TRBV28,TRBJ1-5,TRBD1,TGTGCCAGCAGTTTAGACAGGGGAAGAGATCAGCCCCAGCATTTT,CASSLDRGRDQPQHF
NA,TRBV29-1,TRBJ2-3,NA,TGCAGCGTTGAAGTGAAAGAAACTAGCACAGATACGCAGTATTTT,CSVEVKETSTDTQYF
NA,TRBV6-6,TRBJ2-1,TRBD2,TGTGCCAGCAGCCCGGGACTAGAAAAGTTCTTC,CASSPGLEKFF
few,TRBV6-2/TRBV6-3,TRBJ2-7,NA,TGTGCCAGCAGTTACTCGACCAGGGAGCAGTACTTC,CASSYSTREQYF
NA,TRBV12-3/TRBV12-4,TRBJ1-1,NA,TGTGCCAGCAGTTTTGATCCCACTGAAGCTTTCTTT,CASSFDPTEAFF
NA,TRBV11-2,TRBJ2-1,NA,TGTGCCAGCAGTCGCCTCCTGGGGGGAGAGGGTAATGAGCAGTTCTTC,CASSRLLGGEGNEQFF
NA,TRBV7-9,TRBJ2-1,TRBD1,TGTGCCAGCAGCTTAGGAGACAGGGGACATGAGCAGTTCTTC,CASSLGDRGHEQFF
few,TRBV10-3,TRBJ2-3,NA,TGTGCCATCACCGAGGAGGGAGGTCCCACAGATACGCAGTATTTT,CAITEEGGPTDTQYF
few,TRBV4-1,TRBJ2-5,TRBD2,TGCGCCAGCAGCCACGAGGGGAGTAGCGGGGGGGTAGAGACCCAGTACTTC,CASSHEGSSGGVETQYF
few,TRBV4-1,TRBJ2-7,NA,TGCGCCAGCAGCTCCCGGACCGGAGTTTACGAGCAGTACTTC,CASSSRTGVYEQYF
NA,TRBV7-9,TRBJ2-7,TRBD1,TGTGCCAGCAGCGGGACAGGGGACTACGAGCAGTACTTC,CASSGTGDYEQYF
few,TRBV7-9,TRBJ1-1,NA,TGTGCCAGCAGCCTGTTGAGGGACCTGAACACTGAAGCTTTCTTT,CASSLLRDLNTEAFF
few,TRBV27,TRBJ2-1,NA,TGTGCCAGCAGTTTCGGGGACCGCGGGTTCTTC,CASSFGDRGFF
many,TRBV9,TRBJ1-2,NA,TGTGCCAGCAGCGTGGATTTTAATGGCTACACCTTC,CASSVDFNGYTF